The next 9 T cell receptor beta chains were all read from a single sample in a study of cytomegalovirus exposure and HLA in healthy donors. PCR primers comprised 60 Vbeta and 13 Jbeta primers. Data came from immunoSEQ multiplex PCR; TCRdb stores just in-frame clones and leaves some out. The sample has roughly 150,000 clones, approximately 71% seen once. Sequenced input: PBMCs. The receptors come from a man aged 18 to 30 in good health and CMV-seropositive.

This rearrangement joins TRBV7-9 to TRBJ1-2, with D maybe TRBD1 (6 bases). This CDR3 is built from 16 residues. Germline values: CDR1 SEHNR, CDR2 FQNEAQ (reference sequence). Trimming left V 4 bases short and J 7 bases short, with 22 bases between. The CDR3 protein is CASSSGEGVYAGGYTF. DNA of the CDR3: TGTGCCAGCAGCTCCGGGGAGGGGGTGTATGCTGGTGGCTACACCTTC.

This clone occurred a few times. The chain couples TRBV19 to TRBJ1-1; 7 bases agree with TRBD1. V shed 5 bases, J shed 4 bases, and the junction held 4 bases outside the gene matches. Germline lookup yields CDR1 LNHDA and CDR2 SQIVND (reference sequence). The CDR3 runs to 13 residues. CDR3 amino acids: CASSGQATTEAFF. The DNA of the CDR3 is TGTGCCAGTAGTGGACAGGCCACCACTGAAGCTTTCTTT.

A single count supports this clone. This chain links TRBV18 with TRBJ2-5; 8 positions agree with TRBD2. The CDR3 contains 13 residues. From germline, CDR1 is KGHSH and CDR2 LQKENI. Trimming took 3 bases from V and 7 from J; bases not matched to a gene: 4. The CDR3 loop is CASSPTSATTQYF. The CDR3 nucleotides read TGTGCCAGCTCACCGACTAGCGCTACGACCCAGTACTTC.

The chain combines TRBV30 with TRBJ2-2; TRBD2 might be the D (6 bases). Germline V gene sequence: CDR1 GTSNPN, CDR2 SVGIG (reference sequence). V lost 3 bases and J lost 3, with 14 bases in between. The CDR3 contains 15 residues. CDR3 sequence: CAWSKEGLDTGELFF. The CDR3 coding sequence is TGTGCCTGGAGCAAGGAGGGATTGGACACCGGGGAGCTGTTTTTT.

The CDR3 protein is CASSLDREDEKLFF. As DNA, the CDR3 is TGTGCCAGCAGCTTGGACCGGGAGGATGAAAAACTGTTTTTT. The chain is built from TRBV5-8 and TRBJ1-4; D is unresolved. The CDR3 totals 14 residues. V lost 0 bases, J lost 6 bases, and 9 bases lay in between. Germline V lookup: CDR1 SGHTS, CDR2 YDEGEE.

The chain links TRBV9 to TRBJ2-2; TRBD1 is a possible D gene (5 bases). The CDR3 is 16 residues long. Germline V gene sequence: CDR1 SGDLS, CDR2 YYNGEE. Trimming cost V 0 bases and J 0 bases, with 9 bases left between them. The CDR3 sequence: CASSVAAGTNTGELFF. CDR3 nucleotide sequence: TGTGCCAGCAGCGTAGCAGCAGGGACGAACACCGGGGAGCTGTTTTTT.

This chain links TRBV18 with TRBJ2-7; 8 nucleotides match TRBD1. CDR1 and CDR2 (germline): KGHSH, LQKENI. The CDR3 loop spans 12 amino acids. V lost 3 bases and J lost 7; bases outside the gene matches: 2. CDR3 in DNA: TGTGCCAGCTCACCTAACAGGGGGGAGCAGTACTTC. Translation: CASSPNRGEQYF.

This clone appeared a few times. J is TRBJ2-1 and V is TRBV10-3, with D perhaps matching TRBD2 (5 bases). Germline CDR1 and CDR2: ENHRY and SYGVKD. Between the trimmed V and J ends, which lost 2 bases and 4 bases, there was a span of 6 bases. There are 13 residues in the CDR3. CDR3 sequence (DNA): TGTGCCATCAGTGAGCAGCGGTACAATGAGCAGTTCTTC. Its protein product is CAISEQRYNEQFF.

The chain couples TRBV27 to TRBJ2-3, with unresolved D. The CDR3 length is 13 residues. Trimming removed 3 bases at V and 2 bases at J, with 6 bases between. From germline, CDR1 is MNHEY and CDR2 SMNVEV (reference sequence). DNA of the CDR3: TGTGCCAGCAGTTTCCAGAACACAGATACGCAGTATTTT. It translates to CASSFQNTDTQYF.